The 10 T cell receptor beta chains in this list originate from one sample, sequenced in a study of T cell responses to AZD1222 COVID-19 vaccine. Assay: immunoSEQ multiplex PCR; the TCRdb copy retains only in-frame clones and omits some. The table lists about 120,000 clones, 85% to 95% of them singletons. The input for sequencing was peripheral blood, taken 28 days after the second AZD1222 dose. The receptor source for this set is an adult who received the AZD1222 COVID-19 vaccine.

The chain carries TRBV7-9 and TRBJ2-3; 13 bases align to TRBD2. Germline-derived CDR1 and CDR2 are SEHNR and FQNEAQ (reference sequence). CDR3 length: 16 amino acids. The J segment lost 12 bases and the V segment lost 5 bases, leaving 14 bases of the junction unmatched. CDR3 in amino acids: CASSLVELAGGPVQYF. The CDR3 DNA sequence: TGTGCCAGCAGCCTGGTGGAACTAGCGGGGGGGCCCGTCCAGTATTTT.

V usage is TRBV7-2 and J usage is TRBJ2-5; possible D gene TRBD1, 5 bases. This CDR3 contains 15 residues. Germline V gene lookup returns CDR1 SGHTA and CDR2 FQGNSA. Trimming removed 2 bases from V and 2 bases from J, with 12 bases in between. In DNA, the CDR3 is TGTGCCAGCAGCTTACAAACAGGCCAGCAAGAGACCCAGTACTTC. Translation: CASSLQTGQQETQYF.

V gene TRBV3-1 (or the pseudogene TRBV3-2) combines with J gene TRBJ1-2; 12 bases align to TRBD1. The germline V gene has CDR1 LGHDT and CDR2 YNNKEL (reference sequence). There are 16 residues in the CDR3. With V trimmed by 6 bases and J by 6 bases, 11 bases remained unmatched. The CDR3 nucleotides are TGTGCCAGCAGTCCAACCTTCGGGACAGGGGGCGATGGCTACACCTTC. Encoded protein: CASSPTFGTGGDGYTF.

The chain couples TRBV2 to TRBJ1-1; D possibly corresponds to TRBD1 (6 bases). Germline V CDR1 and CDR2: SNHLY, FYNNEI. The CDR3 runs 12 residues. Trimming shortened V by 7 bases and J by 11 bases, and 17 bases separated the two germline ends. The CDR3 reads CASMTFGGLAFF. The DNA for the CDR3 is TGTGCCAGCATGACTTTTGGGGGCTTGGCTTTCTTT.

CDR3 sequence (DNA): TGTGCCAGCTCACGATACAAGGGGCTGAACACTGAAGCTTTCTTT. It translates to CASSRYKGLNTEAFF. The rearrangement links TRBV18 to TRBJ1-1; D might be TRBD1 (5 bases). Germline V CDR1 and CDR2: KGHSH, LQKENI. V was shortened by 4 bases and J by 0 bases, with 12 bases between the two germline ends. This CDR3 is built from 15 residues.

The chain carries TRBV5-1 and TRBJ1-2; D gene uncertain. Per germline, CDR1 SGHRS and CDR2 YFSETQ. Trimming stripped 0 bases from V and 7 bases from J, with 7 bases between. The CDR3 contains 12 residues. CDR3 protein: CASSLASAGYTF. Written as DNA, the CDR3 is TGCGCCAGCAGCTTGGCCTCGGCTGGCTACACCTTC.

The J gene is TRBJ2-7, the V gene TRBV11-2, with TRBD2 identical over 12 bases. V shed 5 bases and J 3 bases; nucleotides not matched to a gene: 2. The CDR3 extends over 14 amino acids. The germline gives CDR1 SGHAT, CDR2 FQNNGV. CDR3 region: CASSQLAGGYEQYF. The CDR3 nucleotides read TGTGCCAGCAGCCAACTAGCGGGGGGCTACGAGCAGTACTTC.

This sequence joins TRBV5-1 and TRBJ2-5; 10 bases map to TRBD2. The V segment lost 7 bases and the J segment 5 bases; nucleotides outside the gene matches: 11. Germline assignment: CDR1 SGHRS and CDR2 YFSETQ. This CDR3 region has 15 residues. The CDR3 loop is CASREAGGPLETQYF. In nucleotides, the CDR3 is TGCGCCAGCCGAGAAGCGGGGGGGCCCTTGGAGACCCAGTACTTC.

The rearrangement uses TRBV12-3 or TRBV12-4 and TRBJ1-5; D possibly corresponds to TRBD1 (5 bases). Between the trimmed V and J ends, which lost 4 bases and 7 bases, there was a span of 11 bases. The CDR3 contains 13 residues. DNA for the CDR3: TGTGCCAGCAGTTGGACCCGGGACCAGCCCCAGCATTTT. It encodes CASSWTRDQPQHF.

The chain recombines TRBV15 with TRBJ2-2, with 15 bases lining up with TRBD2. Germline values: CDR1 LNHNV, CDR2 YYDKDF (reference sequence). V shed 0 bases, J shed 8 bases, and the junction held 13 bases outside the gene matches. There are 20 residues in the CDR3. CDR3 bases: TGTGCCACCAGCAGAGACCTCCAAGGACTAGCGGGAGGGCCCTCAGGGGAGCTGTTTTTT. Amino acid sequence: CATSRDLQGLAGGPSGELFF.